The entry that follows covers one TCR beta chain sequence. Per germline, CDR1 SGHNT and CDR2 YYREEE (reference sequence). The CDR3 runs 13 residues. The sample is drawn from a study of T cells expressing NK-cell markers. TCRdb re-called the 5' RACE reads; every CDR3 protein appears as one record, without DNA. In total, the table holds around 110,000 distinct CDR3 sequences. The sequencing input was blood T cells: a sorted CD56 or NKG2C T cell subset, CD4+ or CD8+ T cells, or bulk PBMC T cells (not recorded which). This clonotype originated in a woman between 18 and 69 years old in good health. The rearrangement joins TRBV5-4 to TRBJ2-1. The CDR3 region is CASRPDLVREQFF.